The source of this T cell receptor (beta chain) is a study of blood T cell repertoires in COVID-19. Overall study: Acute-phase and convalescent COVID-19 samples originated in the United States, Italy and Spain. From T cells, B-cell-depleted T cells, or PBMCs came the material, which was cDNA or gDNA.

As handled by the study authors: Nucleated cell counts were estimated from reference gene primer amplification. Measured with immunoSEQ multiplex PCR; TCRdb has only the in-frame clones, and not every one. V, J and clone size reflect that table, while D and trimming were determined from the DNA. This sample has around 15,000 clones, with approximately 80% found just once. Per the germline V gene, CDR1 is SGHNT and CDR2 is YYREEE (reference sequence). This CDR3 contains 14 residues. V was pared by 2 bases and J by 6 bases, with 12 bases between. V usage is TRBV5-4 and J usage is TRBJ2-4, with a weak D call TRBD1 (5 bases). This TCR was sampled from a human donor in a cohort sampled during active COVID-19. Sequencing was carried out using peripheral blood. CDR3 protein: CASSLTGAANIQYF. CDR3 nucleotide sequence: TGTGCCAGCAGCTTAACAGGAGCTGCAAACATTCAGTACTTC.